Below are 21 T cell receptor beta chains sequenced from a single sample in a study of cytomegalovirus exposure and HLA in healthy donors. The PCR used 60 Vbeta and 13 Jbeta primers. TCRdb's table, derived via immunoSEQ multiplex PCR, lists solely in-frame clones and lacks some. The table includes around 200,000 clones, approximately 75% detected once. Sequencing was performed on PBMCs. The receptors derive from a man in his thirties or forties in good health and CMV-seropositive.

The CDR3 here is CASGLVRGKLFF. For the CDR3, the DNA is TGTGCTAGTGGTTTGGTACGGGGAAAACTGTTTTTT. J is TRBJ1-4 and V is TRBV12-5; no firm D call. Deletions cut 0 bases from V and 10 bases from J, with 6 bases between. The CDR3 spans 12 residues. CDR1 is LGHNT, CDR2 FRNRAP, per germline. The variable domain in full, completed from reference TRBV12-5 and TRBJ1-4, reads DARVTQTPRHKVTEMGQEVTMRCQPILGHNTVFWYRQTMMQGLELLAYFRNRAPLDDSGMPKDRFSAEMPDATLATLKIQPSEPRDSAVYFCASGLVRGKLFFGSGTQLSVL.

The V gene is TRBV28, the J gene TRBJ2-3; D is unclear. V lost 3 bases to trimming and J lost 14 bases, with 15 bases between them. Germline V gene lookup returns CDR1 MDHEN and CDR2 SYDVKM. This CDR3 is built from 12 residues. This chain's CDR3 is CASSLPASLRYF. As DNA, the CDR3 is TGTGCCAGCAGTTTGCCAGCGAGCTTACGGTATTTT.

The V call is TRBV10-3, the J call TRBJ1-2; 10 bases line up with TRBD1. From germline, CDR1 is ENHRY and CDR2 SYGVKD. There are 14 residues in the CDR3. The J segment lost 6 bases and the V segment lost 3 bases, leaving 4 bases of the junction unmatched. The DNA of the CDR3 is TGTGCCATCAGTGAACTGACAGGGGGCGATGGCTACACCTTC. It is translated as CAISELTGGDGYTF.

This chain connects TRBV9 to TRBJ1-2; 8 nucleotides line up with TRBD1. Germline V gives CDR1 SGDLS, CDR2 YYNGEE. V lost 0 bases to trimming and J lost 5 bases; unmatched junction nucleotides: 9. This CDR3 spans 16 amino acids. CDR3 bases: TGTGCCAGCAGCGTAGATGGACAGGGCCGGTCTTATGGCTACACCTTC. This gives the protein CASSVDGQGRSYGYTF.

The chain uses TRBV21-1 and TRBJ2-7; the table's D call TRBD2 went unverified against the DNA. TRBV21-1 is a pseudogene locus. The CDR3 runs to 15 residues. The CDR3: CASSTHALGGDEQYF. Written as DNA, the CDR3 is TGTGCCAGCAGCACCCACGCCTTAGGAGGGGACGAGCAGTACTTC.

The V gene is TRBV28, the J gene TRBJ2-7, with D possibly TRBD1 on 6 matching bases. CDR1 MDHEN and CDR2 SYDVKM come from the germline V gene. V was shortened by 3 bases and J by 6 bases, with 15 bases between the two germline ends. CDR3 size: 14 residues. The CDR3 loop is CASSFSRQVGEQYF. The CDR3 coding sequence is TGTGCCAGCAGTTTTTCTCGACAGGTCGGCGAGCAGTACTTC.

The gene calls are TRBV30 and TRBJ2-5; D is perhaps TRBD1 (5 bases). The germline V gene has CDR1 GTSNPN and CDR2 SVGIG (reference sequence). The CDR3 is made up of 11 amino acids. The V and J ends lost 5 bases and 6 bases respectively, with 10 bases between them. CDR3 protein: CAWQGWKTQYF. CDR3 nucleotides: TGTGCCTGGCAGGGTTGGAAGACCCAGTACTTC.

This clone was seen a few times. The chain recombines TRBV7-9 with TRBJ2-1; 8 bases match TRBD2. This CDR3 is built from 18 residues. J was trimmed by 5 bases and V by 4 bases; bases with no gene match: 16. Looked up from germline, CDR1 is SEHNR and CDR2 is FQNEAQ (reference sequence). For the CDR3, the DNA is TGTGCCAGCAGCTCCCAGGAAACGACGGGGGGGCCCCACAATGAGCAGTTCTTC. It is translated as CASSSQETTGGPHNEQFF. The full variable domain, rest sourced from reference TRBV7-9 and TRBJ2-1, is DTGVSQNPRHKITKRGQNVTFRCDPISEHNRLYWYRQTLGQGPEFLTYFQNEAQLEKSRLLSDRFSAERPKGSFSTLEIQRTEQGDSAMYLCASSSQETTGGPHNEQFFGPGTRLTVL.

This CDR3 reads CASRGSVSSYNEQFF. Written as DNA, the CDR3 is TGTGCCAGCCGGGGGAGCGTTAGCTCCTACAATGAGCAGTTCTTC. V gene TRBV28 combines with J gene TRBJ2-1, with D possibly TRBD2 on 6 matching bases. Germline CDR1 and CDR2: MDHEN and SYDVKM. This CDR3 is built from 15 residues. Trimming took 8 bases from V and 0 from J, leaving 14 bases between them. The variable domain in full, with the rest retrieved from reference TRBV28 and TRBJ2-1, is DVKVTQSSRYLVKRTGEKVFLECVQDMDHENMFWYRQDPGLGLRLIYFSYDVKMKEKGDIPEGYSVSREKKERFSLILESASTNQTSMYLCASRGSVSSYNEQFFGPGTRLTVL.

Only a few counts were recorded for this clone. The genes are TRBV4-2 and TRBJ2-7; 7 positions match TRBD1. The CDR3 is 16 amino acids. The germline V gene has CDR1 LGHNA and CDR2 YNFKEQ. J was trimmed by 9 bases and V by 3 bases; bases with no gene match: 17. CDR3 nucleotide sequence: TGTGCCAGCAGCCAGCCCGATGGGACAGACGCTCGAGGGCAGTACTTC. Amino acids: CASSQPDGTDARGQYF.

The V call is TRBV7-3, the J call TRBJ2-1, with a weak D call TRBD2 (6 bases). V was pared by 3 bases and J by 10 bases, with 13 bases between. The germline V gene has CDR1 SGHTA and CDR2 FQGTGA. The CDR3 loop spans 13 amino acids. The CDR3: CASSFSGADEQFF. In DNA form, the CDR3 reads TGTGCCAGCAGCTTCTCGGGAGCGGACGAGCAGTTCTTC.

This clone was detected only a few times. The rearrangement links TRBV2 to TRBJ1-1, with 10 bases aligning to TRBD1. The ends lost 4 bases at V and 2 bases at J; junction bases unmatched: 4. This CDR3 comprises 15 residues. Germline CDR1 reads SNHLY; CDR2 reads FYNNEI. CDR3 coding DNA: TGTGCCAGCAGTGCCGACAGGGGGCGCAACACTGAAGCTTTCTTT. Translated: CASSADRGRNTEAFF.

The genes are TRBV6-5 and TRBJ2-5; no clear D gene. CDR3 length: 11 residues. V was clipped by 6 bases and J by 5 bases, with 7 bases between them. Germline CDR1 reads MNHEY; CDR2 reads SVGAGI. The CDR3 loop reads CASRISETQYF. Here the CDR3 DNA reads TGTGCCAGCAGAATTAGTGAGACCCAGTACTTC.

The V call is TRBV5-6, the J call TRBJ1-1; D gene unclear. V shed 5 bases and J shed 1 base, with 6 bases lying between them. The CDR3 length is 12 residues. Looked up from germline, CDR1 is SGHDT and CDR2 is YYEEEE. The DNA for the CDR3 is TGTGCCAGCAGTTTACAGAACACTGAAGCTTTCTTT. This sequence encodes CASSLQNTEAFF.

This chain connects TRBV7-9 to TRBJ2-3, with TRBD2 matching 14 bases. Germline loops: CDR1 SEHNR, CDR2 FQNEAQ (reference sequence). The CDR3 runs to 17 residues. Losses at the gene ends were 5 bases for V and 5 bases for J; bases not matched to a gene: 9. DNA of the CDR3: TGTGCCAGCAGCCCGGAACCGGGACTAGCGGGAGTAGATACGCAGTATTTT. This translates into CASSPEPGLAGVDTQYF.

This chain connects TRBV18 to TRBJ1-5; D possibly corresponds to TRBD1 (5 bases). Trimming cost V 3 bases and J 6 bases, with 12 bases left between them. Germline lookup yields CDR1 KGHSH and CDR2 LQKENI. The CDR3 runs to 14 residues. CDR3 in DNA: TGTGCCAGCTCACCTGGGGGGAAGGGTCAGCCCCAGCATTTT. Residues: CASSPGGKGQPQHF.

This sequence joins TRBV27 and TRBJ2-5; TRBD2 agrees at 7 bases. Germline values: CDR1 MNHEY, CDR2 SMNVEV (reference sequence). V gave up 4 bases and J gave up 11 bases; unmatched junction bases: 7. The CDR3 is 12 residues long. The CDR3 DNA is TGTGCCAGCAGTTGGGGGGGGAGGGAGCAGTACTTC. This translates into CASSWGGREQYF.

The rearrangement joins TRBV9 to TRBJ2-1; the match to TRBD1 covers 10 bases. The CDR3 loop spans 15 amino acids. J was trimmed by 7 bases and V by 2 bases; bases with no gene match: 6. Germline assignment: CDR1 SGDLS and CDR2 YYNGEE. The CDR3 loop reads CASSVARTGGNEQFF. CDR3 coding DNA: TGTGCCAGCAGCGTCGCTAGGACAGGGGGGAATGAGCAGTTCTTC.

This clone was picked up one time. The V gene is TRBV19, the J gene TRBJ1-6, with D hard to call. The V and J ends lost 4 bases and 10 bases respectively, with 17 bases between them. The germline V gene encodes CDR1 LNHDA and CDR2 SQIVND (reference sequence). This CDR3 contains 15 residues. CDR3 nucleotide sequence: TGTGCCAGTAGTACCTCACGGACCTCGGGATCACCCCTCCACTTT. It specifies CASSTSRTSGSPLHF.

The gene calls are TRBV10-1 and TRBJ2-5, with 16 bases identical to TRBD2. J was trimmed by 3 bases and V by 3 bases; bases with no gene match: 10. Germline V lookup: CDR1 WNHNN, CDR2 SYGVQD (reference sequence). The CDR3 is 19 residues long. The CDR3 loop is CASSDGVGLAGGPEETQYF. DNA of the CDR3: TGCGCCAGCAGTGATGGGGTGGGACTAGCGGGAGGGCCGGAAGAGACCCAGTACTTC.

This clone was observed a few times. The chain couples TRBV5-1 to TRBJ2-3, with 7 bases aligning to TRBD1. Germline CDR1 and CDR2: SGHRS and YFSETQ. Trimming at V came to 4 bases and at J to 4 bases, leaving 9 bases not matched to a gene. This CDR3 comprises 15 residues. The CDR3 sequence: CASSITGVGADTQYF. CDR3 bases: TGCGCCAGCAGCATAACAGGGGTGGGAGCAGATACGCAGTATTTT.